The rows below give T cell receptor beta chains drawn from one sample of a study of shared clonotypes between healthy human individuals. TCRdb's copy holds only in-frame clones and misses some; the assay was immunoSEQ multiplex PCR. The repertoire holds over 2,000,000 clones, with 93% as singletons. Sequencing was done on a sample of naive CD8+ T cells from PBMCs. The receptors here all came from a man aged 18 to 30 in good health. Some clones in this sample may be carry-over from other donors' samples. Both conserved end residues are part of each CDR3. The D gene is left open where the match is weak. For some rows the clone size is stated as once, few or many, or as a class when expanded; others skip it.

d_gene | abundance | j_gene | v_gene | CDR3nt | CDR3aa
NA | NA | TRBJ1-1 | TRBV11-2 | TGTGCCAGCAGCTTACCCCAAATTAACACTGAAGCTTTCTTT | CASSLPQINTEAFF
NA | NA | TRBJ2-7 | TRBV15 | TGTGCCACCAGCAGACGCAGGGGCTACGAGCAGTACTTC | CATSRRRGYEQYF
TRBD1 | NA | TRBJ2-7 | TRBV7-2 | TGTGCCAGCAGTTCCTTCGGACAGGCCCCCTACGAGCAGTACTTC | CASSSFGQAPYEQYF
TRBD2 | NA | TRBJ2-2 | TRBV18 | TGTGCCAGCTCACCACCGGTCTGGACTAGCGGGAGACTCAACACCGGGGAGCTGTTTTTT | CASSPPVWTSGRLNTGELFF
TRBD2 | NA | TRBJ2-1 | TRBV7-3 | TGTGCCAGCAGCCTAGCGGACTCCTACAATGAGCAGTTCTTC | CASSLADSYNEQFF
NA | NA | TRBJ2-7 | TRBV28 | TGTGCCAGCAGTTCAACGACCCAGGGTTACGACGAGCAGTACTTC | CASSSTTQGYDEQYF
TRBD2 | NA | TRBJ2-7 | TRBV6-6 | TGTGCCAGCAGTTACGCGGGACTAGGAGGGGAGCAGTACTTC | CASSYAGLGGEQYF
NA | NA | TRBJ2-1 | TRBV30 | TGTGCCCTCGGGACCATGGGATACAATGAGCAGTTCTTC | CALGTMGYNEQFF
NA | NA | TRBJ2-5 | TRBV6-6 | TGTGCCAGCAGTTACGGAGCAGGTTTAGAGACCCAGTACTTC | CASSYGAGLETQYF
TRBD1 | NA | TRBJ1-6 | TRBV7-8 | TGTGCCAGCAGCTACCTAGGGACAGGCGATAATTCACCCCTCCACTTT | CASSYLGTGDNSPLHF
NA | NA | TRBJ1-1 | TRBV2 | TGTGCCAGCAGTGAAACAGGGACTAACACTGAAGCTTTCTTT | CASSETGTNTEAFF
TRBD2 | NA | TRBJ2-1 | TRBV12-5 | TGTGCTAGTGGTTTGGTGGCTAGCGGGAGAAATGAGCAGTTCTTC | CASGLVASGRNEQFF
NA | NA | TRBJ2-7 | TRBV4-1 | TGCGCCAGCAGCCAAGAGGGGAGCGAGCAGTACTTC | CASSQEGSEQYF
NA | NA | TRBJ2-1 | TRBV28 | TGTGCCAGCAGCTCCCTGAGGGAATTCGCCTACAATGAGCAGTTCTTC | CASSSLREFAYNEQFF
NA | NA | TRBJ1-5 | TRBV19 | TGTGCCAGTAGTACGATTACAGGGTACAATCAGCCCCAGCATTTT | CASSTITGYNQPQHF
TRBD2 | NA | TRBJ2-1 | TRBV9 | TGTGCCAGCAGCAATAGCGGGGGGCCCCCTAAGCAGTTCTTC | CASSNSGGPPKQFF
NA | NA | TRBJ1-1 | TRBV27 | TGTGCCAGCAGAAAACAGATGAACACTGAAGCTTTCTTT | CASRKQMNTEAFF
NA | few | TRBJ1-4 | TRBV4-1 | TGCGCCAGCAGCCAAACAGGGTACAATGAAAAACTGTTTTTT | CASSQTGYNEKLFF
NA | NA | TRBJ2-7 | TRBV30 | TGTGCCTGGAGTGTATGGGAAGAGCAGTACTTC | CAWSVWEEQYF
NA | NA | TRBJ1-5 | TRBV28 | TGTGCCAGCAGCTTCGAGGAGGGCGCCCAGCCCCAGCATTTT | CASSFEEGAQPQHF
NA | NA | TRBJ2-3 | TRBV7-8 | TGTGCCAGCAGCCTCGGCCGGGAGGATACGCAGTATTTT | CASSLGREDTQYF
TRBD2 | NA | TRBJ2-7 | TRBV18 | TGTGCCAGCTCACCGACTAGCGGGAGGGCCTCCGTCTACGAGCAGTACTTC | CASSPTSGRASVYEQYF
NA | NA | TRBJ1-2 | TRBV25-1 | TGTGCCAGCAGTGACCGGGCAGCCGCTCACACCTTC | CASSDRAAAHTF
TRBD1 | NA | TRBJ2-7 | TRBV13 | TGTGCCAGCAGTCATGAGTTGAACCGGGACAGGGACCTTCAAGAGCAGTACTTC | CASSHELNRDRDLQEQYF
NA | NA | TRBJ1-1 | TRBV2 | TGTGCCAGCTTTCCCGGCCTTGAAGCTTTCTTT | CASFPGLEAFF
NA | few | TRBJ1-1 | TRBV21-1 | TGTGCCAGCAGCATAACAGGGGGCACTGAAGCTTTCTTT | CASSITGGTEAFF
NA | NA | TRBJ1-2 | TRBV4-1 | TGCGCCAGCAGCCAAGAAACGGCCTATGGCTACACCTTC | CASSQETAYGYTF
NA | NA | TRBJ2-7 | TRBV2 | TGTGCCAGCACGGGACTGCACTCCTACGAGCAGTACTTC | CASTGLHSYEQYF
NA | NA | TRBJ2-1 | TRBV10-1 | TGCGCCAGCAGTGCGGGAGTTGAGCAGTTCTTC | CASSAGVEQFF
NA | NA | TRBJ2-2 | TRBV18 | TGTGCCAGCTCACCAACCAGGCAGGGAAAGAACACCGGGGAGCTGTTTTTT | CASSPTRQGKNTGELFF
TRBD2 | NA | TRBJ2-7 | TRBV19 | TGTGCCAGTAGGACCCCGGCAGCGGGGGCTAACGACGAGCAGTACTTC | CASRTPAAGANDEQYF
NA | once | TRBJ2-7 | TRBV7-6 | TGTGCCAGCAGCTTACAGGGTGCCACCTACTACGAGCAGTACTTC | CASSLQGATYYEQYF
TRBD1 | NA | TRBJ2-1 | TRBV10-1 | TGCGCCACCCGAATGACAGGGACGGGGGAGCAGTTCTTC | CATRMTGTGEQFF
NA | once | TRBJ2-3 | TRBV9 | TGTGCCAGCAGCGTAGGGGGCGCCAGCACAGATACGCAGTATTTT | CASSVGGASTDTQYF
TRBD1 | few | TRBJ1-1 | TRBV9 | TGTGCCAGCAGCCCCGGGACAGGAGCTTTCTTT | CASSPGTGAFF
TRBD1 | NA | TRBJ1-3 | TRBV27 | TGTGCCACCAGGGGGAGAAGTGGAAACACCATATATTTT | CATRGRSGNTIYF
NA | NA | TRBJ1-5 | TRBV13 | TGTGCCAGCAGCTTTCGAGGGGGCAATCAGCCCCAGCATTTT | CASSFRGGNQPQHF
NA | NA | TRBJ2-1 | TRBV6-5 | TGTGCCAGCAGTTACTCGAGGGGCGCCTACAATGAGCAGTTCTTC | CASSYSRGAYNEQFF
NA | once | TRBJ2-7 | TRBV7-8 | TGTGCCAGCAGTTCACCGGGACCTATCACCTACGAGCAGTACTTC | CASSSPGPITYEQYF
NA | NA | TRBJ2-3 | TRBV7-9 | TGTGCCAGCAGCCCCTGGGCGGGCACAGATACGCAGTATTTT | CASSPWAGTDTQYF
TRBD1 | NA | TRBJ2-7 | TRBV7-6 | TGTGCCAGCAGTTTAGGGACAGGACTCTACGAGCAGTACTTC | CASSLGTGLYEQYF
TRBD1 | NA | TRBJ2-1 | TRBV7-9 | TGTGCCAGCAGGGCTCTCCTAGGGGACAGCTCCTACAATGAGCAGTTCTTC | CASRALLGDSSYNEQFF
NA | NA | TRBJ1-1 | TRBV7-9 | TGTGCCAGCAGCTCGAGGACGGTTGAAGCTTTCTTT | CASSSRTVEAFF
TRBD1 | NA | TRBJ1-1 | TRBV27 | TGTGCCAGCAGTTTATGGGGGACAGGGGGTGAAGCTTTCTTT | CASSLWGTGGEAFF
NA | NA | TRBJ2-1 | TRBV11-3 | TGTGCCAGCAGCTTAGATGACAGAGAGCAGTTCTTC | CASSLDDREQFF
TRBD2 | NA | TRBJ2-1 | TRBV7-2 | TGTGCCAGCAGCTTAGGACTAGCCAATGAGCAGTTCTTC | CASSLGLANEQFF
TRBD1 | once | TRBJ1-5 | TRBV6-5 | TGTGCCAGCAAACGACAGGGTGGAAATCAGCCCCAGCATTTT | CASKRQGGNQPQHF
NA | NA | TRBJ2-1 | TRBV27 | TGTGCCAGCAGTTTATCGGCAGGGCTTCCCTACAATGAGCAGTTCTTC | CASSLSAGLPYNEQFF
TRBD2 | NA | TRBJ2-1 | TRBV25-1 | TGTGCCAGGCCATTTACCGGACTAGCGGGACCCCAGGGGTTCTTC | CARPFTGLAGPQGFF
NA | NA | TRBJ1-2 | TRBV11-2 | TGTGCCAGCAGCTTAGTACCCAGCTTCTATGGCTACACCTTC | CASSLVPSFYGYTF
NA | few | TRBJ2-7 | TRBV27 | TGTGCCAGCAGTTTGGGCACCTCCTACGAGCAGTACTTC | CASSLGTSYEQYF